This T cell receptor (beta chain) originates from a study of shared clonotypes between healthy human individuals. With regard to this clone: The antigen remains unidentified.

General observations from the study: Generation probability values for non-shared clonotypes were lower than those for clonotypes shared by all four donors.

Replicate sorted-subset PCRs were loaded with around 200 ng DNA, roughly 33,000 T cell genomes. Repertoires were generated with immunoSEQ multiplex PCR, while TCRdb's copy carries only in-frame clones and drops some. Among 2 million to 2.5 million clones, about 94% were seen once, and the ten largest hold around 0.13%. The germline V gene encodes CDR1 GTSNPN and CDR2 SVGIG (reference sequence). V dropped 5 bases and J dropped 1; count of bases not matched to a gene: 11. The CDR3 is 16 amino acids. Splitting the CD4+ cells yielded a CD45RA+ naive subset and a CD45RA-negative memory subset. The rearrangement uses TRBV30 and TRBJ2-3; 8 bases match TRBD2. This receptor was identified in a man in his late teens or twenties in good health. Sequenced material: naive CD4+ T cells sorted from blood. Specified subset: CD45RA+ positively selected. The CDR3, as DNA: TGTGCCTGGCTTCTCGGGAGGGAGGGAGGCACAGATACGCAGTATTTT. It is translated as CAWLLGREGGTDTQYF.